The source of this TCR beta chain is a study of cytomegalovirus exposure and HLA in healthy donors. Regarding the study as a whole: Researchers counted around 180 TCR beta chains as cytomegalovirus-associated.

The germline V gene has CDR1 SGDLS and CDR2 YYNGEE. The CDR3 is made up of 15 amino acids. V lost 3 bases, J lost 6 bases, and 8 bases stayed unmatched. Repertoires were generated with immunoSEQ multiplex PCR, while TCRdb's copy carries only in-frame clones and drops some. The data show approximately 65,000 clones, 96% seen once. In the case of this clone: The antigen is undetermined.

This TCR was sampled from a woman between 18 and 30 years old in good health and CMV-seropositive. This chain joins TRBV9 and TRBJ2-7; TRBD2 matches at 11 bases. Sequencing was carried out using PBMCs. Here the CDR3 reads CASSGGGLAVFEQYF. As DNA, the CDR3 is TGTGCCAGCAGCGGGGGGGGACTAGCGGTGTTCGAGCAGTACTTC. The full variable domain, in which reference TRBV9 and TRBJ2-7 provide the parts outside the CDR3, is DSGVTQTPKHLITATGQRVTLRCSPRSGDLSVYWYQQSLDQGLQFLIQYYNGEERAKGNILERFSAQQFPDLHSELNLSSLELGDSALYFCASSGGGLAVFEQYFGPGTRLTVT.